The 29 T cell receptor beta chains in this list originate from one sample, sequenced in a study of shared clonotypes between healthy human individuals. Assay: immunoSEQ multiplex PCR; the TCRdb copy retains only in-frame clones and omits some. The table includes about 450,000 clones, roughly 83% detected once. Sequencing was performed on PBMCs. These receptors came from a woman in her thirties or forties in good health. Some clones in this sample may be carry-over from other donors' samples.

The chain recombines TRBV11-3 with TRBJ2-1; D could derive from TRBD1 or TRBD2 (5 bases each). The CDR3 spans 18 residues. The germline gives CDR1 SGHNT, CDR2 YENEEA. The V end lost 1 base, the J end lost 1 base, and 17 bases lay between the germline ends. DNA for the CDR3: TGTGCCAGCAGCTTAGGCGCCCAGGGCGGGTTTTCCTACAATGAGCAGTTCTTC. Translating it yields CASSLGAQGGFSYNEQFF.

This clone was seen more than once but under ten times. The chain links TRBV5-1 to TRBJ1-1, with no clear D. The germline CDR1 and CDR2 sequences are SGHRS and YFSETQ. The CDR3 totals 11 residues. Trimming pared 5 bases from V and 5 bases from J, leaving 7 bases between. The CDR3 loop is CASRTGTEAFF. The CDR3 coding sequence is TGCGCCAGCAGGACCGGGACTGAAGCTTTCTTT.

In regard to this clone: A much bigger clone sits one base away, suggesting this may be a read error. This sample includes further DNA sequences coding for the same CDR3. In DNA, the CDR3 is TGTGCCAGCAGTTTAGGTTTTTCAGAGACCCAGTACTTC. Its translation: CASSLGFSETQYF. V usage is TRBV7-9 and J usage is TRBJ2-5; the D is unclear. Germline V gene data show CDR1 as SEHNR and CDR2 as FQNEAQ (reference sequence). This CDR3 has 13 amino acids.

V usage is TRBV30 and J usage is TRBJ2-7; D may match TRBD1 or TRBD2 (6 bases each). This CDR3 is 13 amino acids long. V was clipped by 2 bases and J by 4 bases, with 12 bases between them. Germline loops: CDR1 GTSNPN, CDR2 SVGIG (reference sequence). Here the CDR3 reads CAWSLWRGYEQYF. The CDR3, as DNA: TGTGCCTGGAGTCTGTGGAGGGGGTACGAGCAGTACTTC.

CDR3 nucleotide sequence: TGTGCCAGCAGTTCCCGGGCTAGCAGCAATGAGCAGTTCTTC. Encoded protein: CASSSRASSNEQFF. V gene TRBV6-1 combines with J gene TRBJ2-1; maybe TRBD2 (5 bases). The germline CDR1 and CDR2 sequences are MNHNS and SASEGT. This CDR3 is 14 amino acids long. V lost 5 bases and J 6 bases, leaving 14 bases between the germline ends.

The V gene is TRBV7-9, the J gene TRBJ1-1, with D tentatively TRBD1 (5 bases). The CDR3 covers 13 residues. The germline V gene has CDR1 SEHNR and CDR2 FQNEAQ (reference sequence). V was trimmed by 2 bases and J by 10 bases, leaving 14 bases between them. The CDR3: CASSLFSLGGAFF. In nucleotides, the CDR3 is TGTGCCAGCAGCTTATTCTCGCTCGGGGGAGCTTTCTTT.

The chain links TRBV2 to TRBJ2-1, with TRBD1 as a possible D gene (6 bases). Trimming removed 6 bases from V and 7 bases from J, with 16 bases in between. The CDR3 length is 14 residues. Looked up from germline, CDR1 is SNHLY and CDR2 is FYNNEI. Here the CDR3 reads CASSFGQIVNEQFF. For the CDR3, the DNA is TGTGCCAGCAGCTTCGGACAGATCGTTAATGAGCAGTTCTTC.

This chain links TRBV30 with TRBJ1-2; D gene unclear. Germline V gene data show CDR1 as GTSNPN and CDR2 as SVGIG (reference sequence). Trimming stripped 0 bases from V and 3 bases from J, with 8 bases between. The CDR3 sequence is 13 residues long. The DNA of the CDR3 is TGTGCCTGGAGTGTTGGAAGCCACTATGGCTACACCTTC. Residues: CAWSVGSHYGYTF. Using reference TRBV30 and TRBJ1-2 for the parts outside the CDR3, the full variable domain is SQTIHQWPATLVQPVGSPLSLECTVEGTSNPNLYWYRQAAGRGLQLLFYSVGIGQISSEVPQNLSASRPQDRQFILSSKKLLLSDSGFYLCAWSVGSHYGYTFGSGTRLTVV.

Details on this clone: Other DNA sequences from this sample encode an identical CDR3 as well. V usage is TRBV5-4 and J usage is TRBJ2-5, with TRBD1 matching over 10 bases. The V segment lost 4 bases and the J segment 5 bases; nucleotides outside the gene matches: 2. Germline CDR1 reads SGHNT; CDR2 reads YYREEE (reference sequence). CDR3 length: 13 amino acids. CDR3: CASSKDRGETQYF. CDR3 nucleotide sequence: TGTGCCAGCAGCAAGGACAGGGGGGAGACCCAGTACTTC.

The chain combines TRBV7-9 with TRBJ2-2; TRBD2 matches 11 bases. This CDR3 has 16 amino acids. Germline CDR1 SEHNR, CDR2 FQNEAQ (reference sequence). Trimming at V came to 3 bases and at J to 2 bases, leaving 2 bases not matched to a gene. The CDR3 here is CASSFSGRVNTGELFF. In DNA, the CDR3 is TGTGCCAGCAGCTTTAGCGGGAGGGTAAACACCGGGGAGCTGTTTTTT. Full variable domain (rest looked up from reference TRBV7-9 and TRBJ2-2): DTGVSQNPRHKITKRGQNVTFRCDPISEHNRLYWYRQTLGQGPEFLTYFQNEAQLEKSRLLSDRFSAERPKGSFSTLEIQRTEQGDSAMYLCASSFSGRVNTGELFFGEGSRLTVL.

This clone showed up just once. This rearrangement joins TRBV20-1 to TRBJ2-5; D is uncertain. The V gene's germline CDR1 is DFQATT and CDR2 SNEGSKA (reference sequence). There are 11 residues in the CDR3. V was shortened by 4 bases and J by 6 bases, with 9 bases between the two germline ends. The CDR3 reads CSATTMKTQYF. The CDR3 nucleotides read TGCAGTGCTACTACGATGAAGACCCAGTACTTC.

The chain couples TRBV5-4 to TRBJ2-2, with D tentatively TRBD1 (6 bases). Per the germline V gene, CDR1 is SGHNT and CDR2 is YYREEE (reference sequence). This CDR3 comprises 15 residues. V was clipped by 4 bases and J by 0 bases, with 10 bases between them. The CDR3 loop reads CASSPGTPNTGELFF. The CDR3 DNA follows: TGTGCCAGCAGCCCCGGGACACCGAACACCGGGGAGCTGTTTTTT.

This clone appeared a single time. The V gene is TRBV5-8, the J gene TRBJ2-1; tentative D call: TRBD2 (5 bases). Trimming pared 0 bases from V and 8 bases from J, leaving 12 bases between. CDR1 is SGHTS, CDR2 YDEGEE, per germline. This CDR3 is built from 14 residues. CDR3 coding DNA: TGTGCCAGCAGCTTGGTGGGAGTGGTATATGAGCAGTTCTTC. This encodes CASSLVGVVYEQFF. Drawing the rest from reference TRBV5-8 and TRBJ2-1, the complete variable domain is EAGVTQSPTHLIKTRGQQATLRCSPISGHTSVYWYQQALGLGLQFLLWYDEGEERNRGNFPPRFSGRQFPNYSSELNVNALELEDSALYLCASSLVGVVYEQFFGPGTRLTVL.

This chain links TRBV19 with TRBJ2-7; D gene unclear. The V and J ends lost 5 bases and 2 bases respectively, with 10 bases between them. The CDR3 consists of 13 residues. The germline V gene encodes CDR1 LNHDA and CDR2 SQIVND (reference sequence). CDR3 bases: TGTGCCAGTAGTTGGCGGCTCACCTACGAGCAGTACTTC. Its translation: CASSWRLTYEQYF.

The chain couples TRBV29-1 to TRBJ1-1, with a weak D call TRBD1 (5 bases). The germline V gene encodes CDR1 SQVTM and CDR2 ANQGSEA. Trimming cost V 4 bases and J 11 bases, with 29 bases left between them. This CDR3 is built from 16 residues. CDR3 nucleotide sequence: TGCAGCGTTGGGCCGGTGCAGGGCGAACCGGACCGAAGCGCTTTCTTT. Translated, it gives CSVGPVQGEPDRSAFF. The whole variable domain, remainder taken from reference TRBV29-1 and TRBJ1-1, is SAVISQKPSRDICQRGTSLTIQCQVDSQVTMMFWYRQQPGQSLTLIATANQGSEATYESGFVIDKFPISRPNLTFSTLTVSNMSPEDSSIYLCSVGPVQGEPDRSAFFGQGTRLTVV.

V usage is TRBV11-2 and J usage is TRBJ2-3, with TRBD2 identical over 12 bases. After removal of 0 bases from V and 7 bases from J, the junction contained 8 bases not matched to a gene. This CDR3 spans 17 amino acids. Germline CDR1 and CDR2: SGHAT and FQNNGV. The CDR3 region has the DNA TGTGCCAGCAGCTTAGAGAGGAGAACTAGCGGGAGGAATACGCAGTATTTT. It specifies CASSLERRTSGRNTQYF.

This sequence joins TRBV9 and TRBJ2-1; D remains ambiguous. The CDR3 extends over 17 amino acids. The ends were cut back, 0 bases at V and 1 base at J, with 14 bases in the middle. CDR1 SGDLS and CDR2 YYNGEE come from the germline V gene. The CDR3 DNA is TGTGCCAGCAGCGTAGCTGAGACGGCCCCTTCCTACAATGAGCAGTTCTTC. Translation gives CASSVAETAPSYNEQFF.

This clone was recorded many times. This chain links TRBV30 with TRBJ2-5; D gene uncertain. V was pared by 4 bases and J by 2 bases, with 11 bases between. CDR1 is GTSNPN and CDR2 is SVGIG in the germline V gene (reference sequence). CDR3 length: 13 amino acids. For the CDR3, the DNA is TGTGCCTGGAACAGAGTCCTTCAAGAGACCCAGTACTTC. Protein product: CAWNRVLQETQYF.

This clone has just one count. The chain combines TRBV30 with TRBJ2-5; 13 nucleotides line up with TRBD2. The J call may be mistaken, given a closer DNA end match to TRBJ2-7. The CDR3 runs to 17 residues. Germline V CDR1 and CDR2: GTSNPN, SVGIG (reference sequence). In DNA form, the CDR3 reads TGTGCCTGGAGTACTGGACTAGCGGGAGTACGGTCCTACGAGCAGTACTTC. As protein: CAWSTGLAGVRSYEQYF.

This chain connects TRBV11-2 to TRBJ2-2; no clear D. The CDR3 is 12 residues long. CDR1 is SGHAT, CDR2 FQNNGV, per germline. The V and J ends lost 2 bases and 4 bases respectively, with 2 bases between them. In nucleotides, the CDR3 is TGTGCCAGCAGCTTAATCACCGGGGAGCTGTTTTTT. Its translation is CASSLITGELFF.

This clone was observed a single time. This rearrangement joins TRBV6-6 to TRBJ1-1; D possibly corresponds to TRBD1 (6 bases). V lost 6 bases, J lost 4 bases, and 18 bases lay in between. CDR3 length: 15 residues. The germline CDR1 and CDR2 sequences are MNHNY and SVGAGI (reference sequence). The CDR3: CASSHTGSGGTEAFF. CDR3 in DNA: TGTGCCAGCAGCCATACAGGGAGTGGGGGCACTGAAGCTTTCTTT.

This chain joins TRBV5-5 and TRBJ2-7, with 9 nucleotides matching TRBD1. Looked up from germline, CDR1 is SGHKS and CDR2 is YYEKEE (reference sequence). V gave up 4 bases and J gave up 0 bases; unmatched junction bases: 5. This CDR3 has 15 amino acids. Here the CDR3 DNA reads TGTGCCAGCAGCCAAGGACAGGGGCTCTCCTACGAGCAGTACTTC. Amino acid sequence: CASSQGQGLSYEQYF.

J is TRBJ2-1 and V is TRBV4-1; 9 bases line up with TRBD1. Germline V CDR1 and CDR2: MGHRA, YSYEKL. The V gene end was trimmed by 3 bases and the J gene end by 3 bases; junction bases not matched to a gene: 6. The length of the CDR3 is 16 residues. CDR3 nucleotides: TGCGCCAGCAGCCATCGATTGACAGGGGGCTACAATGAGCAGTTCTTC. Its protein product is CASSHRLTGGYNEQFF.

This clone was counted once. J is TRBJ2-4 and V is TRBV2; D perhaps matches TRBD2 (6 bases). The V and J ends lost 8 bases and 7 bases respectively, with 15 bases between them. This CDR3 contains 13 residues. CDR1 is SNHLY and CDR2 is FYNNEI in the germline V gene. The CDR3 nucleotides read TGTGCCAGCCAAAGGGATGGAGGGAACATTCAGTACTTC. Translated, it gives CASQRDGGNIQYF. Full variable domain (rest looked up from reference TRBV2 and TRBJ2-4): EPEVTQTPSHQVTQMGQEVILRCVPISNHLYFYWYRQILGQKVEFLVSFYNNEISEKSEIFDDQFSVERPDGSNFTLKIRSTKLEDSAMYFCASQRDGGNIQYFGAGTRLSVL.

This clone was picked up a small number of times. The V call is TRBV15, the J call TRBJ2-7; tentatively, D is TRBD1 or TRBD2 (5 bases each). The CDR3 is 14 residues long. Germline V CDR1 and CDR2: LNHNV, YYDKDF (reference sequence). The V gene lost 0 bases and the J gene lost 3 bases, with 9 bases spanning the gap. The CDR3 DNA follows: TGTGCCACCAGCAGAGAGGGGGTAAGCTACGAGCAGTACTTC. Protein product: CATSREGVSYEQYF.

V usage is TRBV11-1 and J usage is TRBJ2-1; possible D gene TRBD1, 6 bases. Germline CDR1 and CDR2: SGHAT and FQDESV (reference sequence). The CDR3 runs 17 residues. Between the trimmed V and J ends, which lost 5 bases and 5 bases, there was a span of 22 bases. This CDR3 is CASSPTGRGSADNEQFF. The CDR3 nucleotides are TGTGCCAGCAGCCCCACGGGCAGGGGCTCAGCGGACAATGAGCAGTTCTTC.

This rearrangement joins TRBV4-2 to TRBJ2-1; 9 bases are shared with TRBD2. Germline CDR1 is LGHNA and CDR2 is YNFKEQ. J was trimmed by 9 bases and V by 0 bases; bases with no gene match: 6. This CDR3 is 15 amino acids long. This CDR3 reads CASSQDVLAGSEQFF. CDR3 in DNA: TGTGCCAGCAGCCAAGATGTACTAGCGGGTTCTGAGCAGTTCTTC.

This rearrangement joins TRBV7-2 to TRBJ2-5, with D possibly matching TRBD2 (5 bases). V was pared by 1 base and J by 2 bases, with 17 bases between. CDR1 is SGHTA, CDR2 FQGNSA, per germline. This CDR3 contains 17 residues. CDR3 nucleotide sequence: TGTGCCAGCAGCTTAGTGCCAGCAGGAGCGGCACAAGAGACCCAGTACTTC. It specifies CASSLVPAGAAQETQYF.

The chain uses TRBV7-9 and TRBJ2-5; D may correspond to TRBD1 or TRBD2 (7 bases each). The CDR3 is 18 amino acids. Trimming removed 4 bases at V and 3 bases at J, with 24 bases between. Germline values: CDR1 SEHNR, CDR2 FQNEAQ (reference sequence). Here the CDR3 reads CASSSPRGGATPKETQYF. As DNA, the CDR3 is TGTGCCAGCAGCTCTCCCAGGGGGGGTGCGACACCTAAAGAGACCCAGTACTTC. Using reference TRBV7-9 and TRBJ2-5 for the parts outside the CDR3, the full variable domain is DTGVSQNPRHKITKRGQNVTFRCDPISEHNRLYWYRQTLGQGPEFLTYFQNEAQLEKSRLLSDRFSAERPKGSFSTLEIQRTEQGDSAMYLCASSSPRGGATPKETQYFGPGTRLLVL.